This T cell receptor beta chain came from a study of a mutant IDH1 vaccine in newly diagnosed glioma. Repertoires were generated with immunoSEQ multiplex PCR, while TCRdb's copy carries only in-frame clones and drops some. The sample contains tens of thousands of clones, approximately 80% of which appear only once. Time point in this sample: week 11, during vaccination. Every vaccination contained 300 ug of the mutant IDH1 20-mer peptide and was paired with topical imiquimod. As to this clone: Its antigen is still unknown.

The ends were cut back, 4 bases at V and 7 bases at J, with 18 bases in the middle. CDR1 and CDR2 (germline): SGHDT, YYEEEE. CDR3 length: 15 amino acids. The starting material was PBMCs, obtained from a glioma patient whose treatment included an IDH1 peptide vaccine. This TCR was sampled from a man between 45 and 60 years old with glioma. V gene TRBV5-6 combines with J gene TRBJ1-5; no clear D. Written as DNA, the CDR3 is TGTGCCAGCAGCGCGGGCCAGCTGACCGGGCAGCCCCAGCATTTT. Its protein is CASSAGQLTGQPQHF.